This T cell receptor (beta chain) was sequenced during a study of post-analysis software for immune sequencing data (dated by TCRdb to between 2014 and 2016). In the study overall: The recorded disease courses included relapsing-remitting, secondary progressive and progressive-relapsing multiple sclerosis, and some patients had no subtype annotation. Patient repertoires were compared against roughly 12 previously published healthy control repertoires from donors aged about 6 to 27 years. A subset of samples was prepared in parallel using single-end sample barcoding, then pooled and co-amplified after Illumina adapter ligation. General study outcomes and caveats: Four to six TRBV segments, including TRBV5-6, TRBV5-1 and TRBV20-1, were significantly more frequent in patients than controls. The multiple sclerosis patient group was slightly younger than the control group. Multiple sclerosis patients had significantly lower normalized Chao1 diversity than controls, a result that suggests substantial peripheral T-cell clonal expansion. Direct clustering with F measure revealed strong co-clustering of samples prepared in the same batch, which led to a batch-effect correction.

Many counts were recorded for this clonotype. Its antigen is not yet known. One junction end does not reproduce the germline sequence, and a read error may be involved. Receptors were amplified or captured by PCR. The listed sequencing device is Illumina HiSeq 2500. Unique molecular identifiers were incorporated into TCR beta cDNA libraries to reduce PCR and sequencing biases. Every 1 to 10 million input T cells yielded 500,000 or so cDNA molecules, meaning each molecule approximated one T cell. Patient libraries were prepared and sequenced with the same protocol used for the earlier healthy control dataset. Within a given batch, samples were prepared together, multiplexed and sequenced on the same HiSeq lane. Under the source paper's analysis protocol: Raw barcoded reads were processed with MIGEC, discarding single-read molecular identifier groups before consensus assembly and CDR3 extraction. VDJtools was used for post-analysis of the clonotype tables, with diversity normalized by down-sampling every dataset to the smallest sample size. To correct batch-related cross-sample contamination, repertoire overlap clustering matched CDR3 amino acid sequences but not nucleotide sequences. Through fastp at Q25 and MiXCR, TCRdb rebuilt clones from the public reads, retaining in-frame beta chains. Under each unique CDR3 protein, matching rows form one entry showing the most common genes and DNA. The V and J calls reflect TCRdb's pipeline rather than the authors' work. The sample includes 800,000 to 950,000 distinct CDR3 sequences, with about 53% observed a single time. Roughly 4.4% of the sample lies in the top ten.

To demonstrate the VDJtools post-analysis software, the study profiled TCR beta repertoires from the peripheral blood of 10 to 15 young patients with multiple sclerosis. The multiple sclerosis patients were children and adolescents ranging in age from roughly 6 to 16 years. CDR1 SGHRS and CDR2 YFSETQ are derived from the germline V gene. The CDR3 starts with the cysteine, ends with the phenylalanine, and has 15 residues. Only CDR3 DNA is held: 45 bases, read in frame from base 1. The chain was built from TRBV5-1 and TRBJ2-3; TRBD1 might be the D gene, on 6 matching bases. The material sequenced was blood. This receptor was identified in a girl between 5 and 17 years old with multiple sclerosis. The CDR3 region: CASSLSGGSTDTQYF. The sequenced DNA: TGTGCCAGCAGTTTGAGTGGGGGCAGCACAGATACGCAGTATTTT.